This T cell receptor beta chain was observed in a study of early T cells in non-severe SARS-CoV-2 infection. Study details: From unsorted whole blood, bulk RNA was sequenced, and the chains remained unpaired.

Germline V CDR1 and CDR2: MNHNY, SVGAGI (reference sequence). The ends were cut back, 7 bases at V and 1 base at J, with 10 bases in the middle. The CDR3 has 13 residues. Study-level results: Anti-spike CD8 responses were favored in VDJdb matching, and private and CD4 specificities were missed.

cDNA molecules, individually, were tagged with unique molecular identifiers. Using its own MiXCR run on the 5' RACE reads, TCRdb lists one record per CDR3 protein. The top ten hold 6% of the sample, which has around 80,000 distinct CDR3 sequences, about 12% seen once. This clonotype was seen repeatedly, ten times or more. The antigen is undetermined. The chain uses TRBV6-6 and TRBJ1-1; D uncertain. The TCR originated in an adult who was a healthcare worker with PCR-confirmed SARS-CoV-2 infection or an uninfected control (not recorded which). Sequencing was performed on whole blood. CDR3: CASTLLENTEAFF. The CDR3 DNA follows: TGTGCCAGCACCCTTCTAGAGAACACTGAAGCTTTCTTT.